This T cell receptor (beta chain) is drawn from a study of T cell changes during pregnancy in multiple sclerosis. Assay: immunoSEQ multiplex PCR; the TCRdb copy retains only in-frame clones and omits some. The table shows around 59,000 clones, with 90% to 95% occurring only once. The V gene lost 3 bases and the J gene lost 0 bases, with 11 bases spanning the gap. Germline V gene lookup returns CDR1 SGHTA and CDR2 FQGNSA. There are 16 residues in the CDR3. The chain carries TRBV7-2 and TRBJ2-2; maybe TRBD1 (5 bases). This sequence was found in a female donor with multiple sclerosis, enrolled in a pregnancy study. This specimen consisted of peripheral blood, obtained in the first trimester of pregnancy. CDR3 region: CASSFLTRANTGELFF. For the CDR3, the DNA is TGTGCCAGCAGCTTCCTAACCAGGGCGAACACCGGGGAGCTGTTTTTT.